This entry features one T cell receptor (beta chain) sequence. The target antigen is unknown. The data stem from a study of a mutant IDH1 vaccine in newly diagnosed glioma. Study as a whole: Among treated patients, around 60% were male and approximately 40% female, and mean age was approximately 43 years. Previous care, which was radiotherapy, temozolomide, or both, most often involved both.

General observations from the study: Pseudoprogression apparently tracked independently of changes in top peripheral T cell clonotypes.

Germline V gives CDR1 MGHRA, CDR2 YSYEKL. CDR3 length equals 15 residues. The V and J ends lost 0 bases and 2 bases respectively, with 11 bases between them. Using immunoSEQ multiplex PCR, the repertoire was profiled, and TCRdb retains in-frame clones only, with some absent. Altogether about 70,000 clones are present, over 70% being singletons, with the ten largest covering approximately 4.5%. Time point reported: baseline, week 1 (first vaccination visit). This sample's treatment: pre-vaccination baseline after standard-of-care therapy. Diagnosis in the donors showed new WHO grade 3 or 4 astrocytomas that were IDH1-mutant and ATRX-lost.

This TCR was recovered from a young woman with glioma. Some clones in this sample may be carry-over from other donors' samples. Sequences were derived from peripheral blood mononuclear cells (PBMCs), sampled from a glioma patient treated with radiotherapy, temozolomide or both. The chain couples TRBV4-1 to TRBJ2-7, with D possibly being TRBD2 (5 bases). CDR3 coding DNA: TGCGCCAGCAGCCAAGAACGGGGTCCCCCCTACGAGCAGTACTTC. This encodes CASSQERGPPYEQYF.